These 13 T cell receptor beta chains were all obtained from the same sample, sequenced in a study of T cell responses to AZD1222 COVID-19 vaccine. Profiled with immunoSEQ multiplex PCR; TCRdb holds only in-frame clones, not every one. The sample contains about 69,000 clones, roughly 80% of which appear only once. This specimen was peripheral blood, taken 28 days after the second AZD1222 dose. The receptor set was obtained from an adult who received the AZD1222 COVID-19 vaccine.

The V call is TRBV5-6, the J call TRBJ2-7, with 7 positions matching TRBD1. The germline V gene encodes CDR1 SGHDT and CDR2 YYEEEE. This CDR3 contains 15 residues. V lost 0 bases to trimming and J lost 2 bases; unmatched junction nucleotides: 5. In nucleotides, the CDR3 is TGTGCCAGCAGCTTGGGTTTGACAGGGCCCTACGAGCAGTACTTC. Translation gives CASSLGLTGPYEQYF. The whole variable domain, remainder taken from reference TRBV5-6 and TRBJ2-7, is DAGVTQSPTHLIKTRGQQVTLRCSPKSGHDTVSWYQQALGQGPQFIFQYYEEEERQRGNFPDRFSGHQFPNYSSELNVNALLLGDSALYLCASSLGLTGPYEQYFGPGTRLTVT.

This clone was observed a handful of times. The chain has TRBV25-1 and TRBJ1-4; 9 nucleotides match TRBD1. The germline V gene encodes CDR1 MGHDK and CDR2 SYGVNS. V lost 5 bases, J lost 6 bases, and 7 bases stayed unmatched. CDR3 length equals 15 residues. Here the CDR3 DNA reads TGTGCCAGCAGTAAGGGACAGGGAGGATATGAAAAACTGTTTTTT. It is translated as CASSKGQGGYEKLFF.

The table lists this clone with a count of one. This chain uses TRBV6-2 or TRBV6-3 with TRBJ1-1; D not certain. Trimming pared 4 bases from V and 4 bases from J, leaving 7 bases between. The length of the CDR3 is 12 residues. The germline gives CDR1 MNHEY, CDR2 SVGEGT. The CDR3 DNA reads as TGTGCCAGCAGTTTCCCTATCACTGAAGCTTTCTTT. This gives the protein CASSFPITEAFF.

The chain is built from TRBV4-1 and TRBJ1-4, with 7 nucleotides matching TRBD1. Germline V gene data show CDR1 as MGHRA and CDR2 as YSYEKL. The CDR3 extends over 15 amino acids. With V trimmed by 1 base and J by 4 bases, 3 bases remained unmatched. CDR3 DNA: TGCGCCAGCAGCCAAGTAACAGGGGTTAATGAAAAACTGTTTTTT. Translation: CASSQVTGVNEKLFF.

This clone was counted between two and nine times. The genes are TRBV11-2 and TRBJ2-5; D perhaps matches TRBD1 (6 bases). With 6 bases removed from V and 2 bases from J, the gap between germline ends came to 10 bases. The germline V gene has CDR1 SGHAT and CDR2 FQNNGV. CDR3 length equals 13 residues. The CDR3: CASSLQGQETQYF. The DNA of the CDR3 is TGTGCCAGCAGTTTACAGGGTCAAGAGACCCAGTACTTC.

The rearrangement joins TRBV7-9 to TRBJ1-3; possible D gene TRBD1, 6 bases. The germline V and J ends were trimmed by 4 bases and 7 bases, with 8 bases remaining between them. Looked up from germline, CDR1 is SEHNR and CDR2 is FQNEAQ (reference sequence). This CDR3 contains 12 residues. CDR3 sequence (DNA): TGTGCCAGCAGCTCCAGGGGTAACACCATATATTTT. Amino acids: CASSSRGNTIYF.

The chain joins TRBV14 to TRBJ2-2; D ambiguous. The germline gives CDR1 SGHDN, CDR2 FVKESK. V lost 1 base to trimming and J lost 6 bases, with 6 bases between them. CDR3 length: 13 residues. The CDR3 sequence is CASSQVSPGELFF. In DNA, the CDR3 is TGTGCCAGCAGCCAAGTAAGCCCCGGGGAGCTGTTTTTT.

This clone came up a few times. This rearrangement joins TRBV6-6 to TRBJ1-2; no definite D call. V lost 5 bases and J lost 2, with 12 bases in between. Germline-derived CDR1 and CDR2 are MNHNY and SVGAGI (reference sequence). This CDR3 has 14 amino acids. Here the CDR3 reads CASSAPDGNYGYTF. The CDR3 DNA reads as TGTGCCAGCAGTGCGCCCGACGGCAACTATGGCTACACCTTC.

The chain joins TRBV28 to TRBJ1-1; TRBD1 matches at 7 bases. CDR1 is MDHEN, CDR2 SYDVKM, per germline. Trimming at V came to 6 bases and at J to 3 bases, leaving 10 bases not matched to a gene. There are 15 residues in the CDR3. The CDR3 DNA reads TGTGCCAGCAGGGAGAGGACAGGATGGGACACTGAAGCTTTCTTT. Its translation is CASRERTGWDTEAFF.

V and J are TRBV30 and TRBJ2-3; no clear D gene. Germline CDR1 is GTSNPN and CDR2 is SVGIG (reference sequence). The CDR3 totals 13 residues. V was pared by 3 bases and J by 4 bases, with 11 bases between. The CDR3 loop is CAWSRPLADTQYF. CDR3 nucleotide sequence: TGTGCCTGGAGCCGCCCGCTGGCAGATACGCAGTATTTT.

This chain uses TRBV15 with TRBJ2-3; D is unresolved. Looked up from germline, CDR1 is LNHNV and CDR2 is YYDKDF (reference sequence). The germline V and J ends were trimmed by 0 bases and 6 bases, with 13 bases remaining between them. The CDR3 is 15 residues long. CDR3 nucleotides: TGTGCCACCAGCAGAGACCGCCCGACGATGGATACGCAGTATTTT. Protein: CATSRDRPTMDTQYF.

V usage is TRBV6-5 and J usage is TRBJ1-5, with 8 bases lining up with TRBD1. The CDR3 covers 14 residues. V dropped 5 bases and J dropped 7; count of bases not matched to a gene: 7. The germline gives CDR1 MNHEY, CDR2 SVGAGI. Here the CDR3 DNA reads TGTGCCAGCAGTAGACAGGGGAGATGGCAGCCCCAGCATTTT. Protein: CASSRQGRWQPQHF.

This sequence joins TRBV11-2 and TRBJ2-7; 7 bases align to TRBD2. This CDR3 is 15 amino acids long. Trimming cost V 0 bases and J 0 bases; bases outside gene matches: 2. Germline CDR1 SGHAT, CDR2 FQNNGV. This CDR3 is CASSLERGSSYEQYF. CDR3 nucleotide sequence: TGTGCCAGCAGCTTAGAACGCGGGAGCTCCTACGAGCAGTACTTC.